This T cell receptor beta chain was obtained from a study of metastatic and nonmetastatic thyroid tumors. Turning to the study itself: Malignant and benign thyroid patients had repertoires compared in peripheral blood and tumor or nodule tissue.

General study results and limits: As reported, TCR beta diversity in blood and tumor was significantly higher in malignant thyroid tumors than in benign nodules.

This clone was observed many times. The antigen is not known. Thyroid surgery took place with no prior treatment in any patient. The V end was cut by 1 base, the J end by 2 bases, with 9 bases between. This CDR3 region has 15 residues. Per the original methods: Differences in CDR3 between clinicopathological groups were drawn on to build a classifier intended to discriminate distant-metastatic papillary thyroid cancer patients. TCRdb reanalyzed the PCR reads with MiXCR. V and J calls and clone size were set by TCRdb, not the authors. The top ten clones hold 8.8% of a sample with under 95,000 clones, less than 10% of them seen once.

V usage is TRBV12-3 or TRBV12-4 and J usage is TRBJ1-5; possibly TRBD1 for D (6 bases). The TCR originated in a female donor with papillary thyroid cancer or a benign thyroid nodule (not recorded which). Some clones in this sample may be carry-over from other donors' samples. The sample comprised blood. CDR3 DNA: TGTGCCAGCAGTTTAGGGACAGCCCGCAATCAGCCCCAGCATTTT. Translation: CASSLGTARNQPQHF.